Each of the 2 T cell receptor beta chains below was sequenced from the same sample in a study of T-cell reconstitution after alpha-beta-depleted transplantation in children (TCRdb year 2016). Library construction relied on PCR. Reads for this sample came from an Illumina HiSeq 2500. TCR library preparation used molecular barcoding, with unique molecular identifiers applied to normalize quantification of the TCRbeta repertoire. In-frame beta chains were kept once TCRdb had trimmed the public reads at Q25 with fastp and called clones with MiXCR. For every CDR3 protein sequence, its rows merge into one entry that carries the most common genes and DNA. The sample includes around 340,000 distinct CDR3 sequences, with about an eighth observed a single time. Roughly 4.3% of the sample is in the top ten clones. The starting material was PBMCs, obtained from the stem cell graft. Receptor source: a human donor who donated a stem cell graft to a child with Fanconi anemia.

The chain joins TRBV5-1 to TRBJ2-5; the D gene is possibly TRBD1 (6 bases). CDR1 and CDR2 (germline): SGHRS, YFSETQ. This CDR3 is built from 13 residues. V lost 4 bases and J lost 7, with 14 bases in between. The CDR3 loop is CASSQQGHGTQYF. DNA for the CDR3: TGCGCCAGCAGCCAACAGGGCCACGGGACCCAGTACTTC.

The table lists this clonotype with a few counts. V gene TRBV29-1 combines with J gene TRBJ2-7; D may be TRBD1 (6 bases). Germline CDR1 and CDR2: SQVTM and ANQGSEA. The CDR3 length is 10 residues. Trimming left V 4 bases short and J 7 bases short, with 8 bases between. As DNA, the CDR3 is TGCAGCGTTGCAGGGGCAGAGCAGTACTTC. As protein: CSVAGAEQYF.